Included here is one T cell receptor beta chain sequence, with context. Its specificity is unknown. The source of the sample is a study of cytotoxic CD8 clonotypes in ibrutinib-treated CLL. Study at large: Enrolment comprised around twelve relapsed/refractory and more than 14 treatment-naive patients; fewer than 18 were IGHV unmutated. Study-level findings and limits: Public clonotypes showed up rarely, and on treatment they shrank or held steady. Clonality went higher at ibrutinib response and then dropped back toward baseline at progression.

Trimming cost V 7 bases and J 2 bases, with 14 bases left between them. This CDR3 comprises 13 residues. Germline V gives CDR1 SQVTM, CDR2 ANQGSEA. The assay was immunoSEQ multiplex PCR, and TCRdb's table has in-frame clones only and misses some. The sample shows 35,000 to 40,000 clones, around 70% of them seen only once. The origin of this receptor is a human donor with chronic lymphocytic leukemia. Sequenced material: PBMCs, taken at disease progression, from a patient treated with ibrutinib. This chain connects TRBV29-1 to TRBJ2-5; D could derive from TRBD1 or TRBD2 (6 bases each). CDR3 amino acids: CSAGGTLQETQYF. The CDR3 bases are TGCAGCGCTGGGGGGACACTTCAAGAGACCCAGTACTTC.